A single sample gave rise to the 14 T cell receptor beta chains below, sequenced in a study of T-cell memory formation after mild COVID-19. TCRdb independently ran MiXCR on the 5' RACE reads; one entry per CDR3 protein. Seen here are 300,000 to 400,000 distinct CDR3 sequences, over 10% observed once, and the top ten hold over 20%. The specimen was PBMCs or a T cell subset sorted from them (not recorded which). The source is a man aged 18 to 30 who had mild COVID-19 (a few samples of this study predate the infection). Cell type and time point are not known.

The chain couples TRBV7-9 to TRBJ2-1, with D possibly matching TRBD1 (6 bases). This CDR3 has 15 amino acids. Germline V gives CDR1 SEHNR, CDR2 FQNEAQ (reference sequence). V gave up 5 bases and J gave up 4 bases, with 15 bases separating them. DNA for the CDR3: TGTGCCAGCAGCCCCAAACGAGGACAGTACAATGAGCAGTTCTTC. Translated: CASSPKRGQYNEQFF.

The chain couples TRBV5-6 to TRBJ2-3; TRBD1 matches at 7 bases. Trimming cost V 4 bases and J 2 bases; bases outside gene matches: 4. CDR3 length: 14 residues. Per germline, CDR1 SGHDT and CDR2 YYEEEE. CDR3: CASSTDRDTDTQYF. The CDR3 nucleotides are TGTGCCAGCAGCACAGACAGGGACACAGATACGCAGTATTTT. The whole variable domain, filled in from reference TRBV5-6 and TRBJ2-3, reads DAGVTQSPTHLIKTRGQQVTLRCSPKSGHDTVSWYQQALGQGPQFIFQYYEEEERQRGNFPDRFSGHQFPNYSSELNVNALLLGDSALYLCASSTDRDTDTQYFGPGTRLTVL.

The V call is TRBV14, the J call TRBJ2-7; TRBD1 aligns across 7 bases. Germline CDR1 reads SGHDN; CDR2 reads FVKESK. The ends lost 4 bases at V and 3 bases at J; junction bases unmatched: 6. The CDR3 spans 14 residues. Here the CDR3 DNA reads TGTGCCAGCAGCCCAGAGACAGGGTACTACGAGCAGTACGTC. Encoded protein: CASSPETGYYEQYV.

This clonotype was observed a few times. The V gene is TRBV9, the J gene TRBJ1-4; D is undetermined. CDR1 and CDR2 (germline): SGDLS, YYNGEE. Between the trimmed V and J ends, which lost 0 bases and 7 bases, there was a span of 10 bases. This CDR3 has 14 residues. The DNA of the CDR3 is TGTGCCAGCAGCGTAGGGGTTATCGGTGAAAAACTGTTTTTT. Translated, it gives CASSVGVIGEKLFF.

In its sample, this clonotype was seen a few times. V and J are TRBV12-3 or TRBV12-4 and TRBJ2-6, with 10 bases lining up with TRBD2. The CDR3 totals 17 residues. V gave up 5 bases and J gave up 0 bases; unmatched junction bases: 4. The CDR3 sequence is CASSPLAGGSGANVLTF. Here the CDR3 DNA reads TGTGCCAGCAGTCCCTTAGCGGGGGGCTCTGGGGCCAACGTCCTGACTTTC.

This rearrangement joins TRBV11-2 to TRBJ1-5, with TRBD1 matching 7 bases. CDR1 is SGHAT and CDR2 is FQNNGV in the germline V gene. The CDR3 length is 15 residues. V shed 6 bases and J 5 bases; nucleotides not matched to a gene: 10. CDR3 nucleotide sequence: TGTGCCAGCAGTTCCCGGGGGGGACAGCATCAGCCCCAGCATTTT. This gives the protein CASSSRGGQHQPQHF.

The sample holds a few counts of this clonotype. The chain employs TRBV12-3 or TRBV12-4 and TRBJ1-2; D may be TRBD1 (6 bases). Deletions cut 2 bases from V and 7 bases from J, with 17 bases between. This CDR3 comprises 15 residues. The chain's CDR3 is CASSLPLPGESGYTF. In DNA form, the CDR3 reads TGTGCCAGCAGTTTACCTCTTCCAGGGGAGAGTGGCTACACCTTC.

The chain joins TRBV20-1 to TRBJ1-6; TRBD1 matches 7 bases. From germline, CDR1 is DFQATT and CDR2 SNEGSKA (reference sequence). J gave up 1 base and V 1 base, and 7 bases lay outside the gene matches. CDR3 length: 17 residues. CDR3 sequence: CSARVRGIDSYNSPLHF. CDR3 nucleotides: TGCAGTGCTAGAGTCAGGGGGATAGATTCCTATAATTCACCCCTCCACTTT.

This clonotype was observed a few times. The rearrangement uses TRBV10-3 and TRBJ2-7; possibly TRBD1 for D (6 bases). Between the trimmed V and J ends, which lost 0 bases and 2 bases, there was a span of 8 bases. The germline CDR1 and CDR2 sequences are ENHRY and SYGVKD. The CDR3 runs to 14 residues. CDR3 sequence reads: CAISESGQTYEQYV. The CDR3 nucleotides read TGTGCCATCAGTGAGTCCGGACAGACCTACGAGCAGTACGTC.

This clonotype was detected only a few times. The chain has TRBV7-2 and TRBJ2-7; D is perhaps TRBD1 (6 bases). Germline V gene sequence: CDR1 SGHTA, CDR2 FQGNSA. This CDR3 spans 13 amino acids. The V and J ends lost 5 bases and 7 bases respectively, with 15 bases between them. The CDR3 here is CASSLGQSWEQYF. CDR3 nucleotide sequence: TGTGCCAGCAGCCTAGGACAGTCCTGGGAGCAGTACTTC.

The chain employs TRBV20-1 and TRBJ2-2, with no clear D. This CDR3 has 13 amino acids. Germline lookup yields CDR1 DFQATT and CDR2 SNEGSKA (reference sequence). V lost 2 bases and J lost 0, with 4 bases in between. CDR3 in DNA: TGCAGTGCTAGAATTCCGAACACCGGGGAGCTGTTTTTT. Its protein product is CSARIPNTGELFF.

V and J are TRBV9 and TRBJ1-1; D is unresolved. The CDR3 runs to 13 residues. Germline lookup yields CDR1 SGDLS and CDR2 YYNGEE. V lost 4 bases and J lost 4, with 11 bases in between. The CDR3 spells CASSILGGTEAFF. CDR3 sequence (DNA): TGTGCCAGCAGCATTTTGGGAGGCACTGAAGCTTTCTTT.

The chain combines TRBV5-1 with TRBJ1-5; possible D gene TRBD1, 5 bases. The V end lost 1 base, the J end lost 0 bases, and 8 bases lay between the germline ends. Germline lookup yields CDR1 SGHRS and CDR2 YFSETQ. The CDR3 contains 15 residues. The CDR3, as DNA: TGCGCCAGCAGCTTGCAGGGAAATAGCAATCAGCCCCAGCATTTT. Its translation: CASSLQGNSNQPQHF. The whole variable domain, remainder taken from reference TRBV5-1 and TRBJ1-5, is KAGVTQTPRYLIKTRGQQVTLSCSPISGHRSVSWYQQTPGQGLQFLFEYFSETQRNKGNFPGRFSGRQFSNSRSEMNVSTLELGDSALYLCASSLQGNSNQPQHFGDGTRLSIL.

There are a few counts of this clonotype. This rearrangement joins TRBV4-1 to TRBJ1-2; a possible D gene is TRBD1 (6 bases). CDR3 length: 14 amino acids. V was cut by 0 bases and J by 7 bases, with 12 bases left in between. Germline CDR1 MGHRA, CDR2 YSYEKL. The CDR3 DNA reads TGCGCCAGCAGCCAAGAGGGGGGGCGGGGTGGCTACACCTTC. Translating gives CASSQEGGRGGYTF.